The clone carrying this T cell receptor (beta chain) qualifies as medium-sized (0.01 to 0.1%). Repertoires were generated with immunoSEQ multiplex PCR, while TCRdb's copy carries only in-frame clones and drops some. The table has tens of thousands of clones, roughly 88% seen once; the top ten hold about 27%. The data are from a study of blood T cell repertoires in COVID-19. As for the study in general: Whether acute or convalescent, the COVID-19 samples came from the United States, Italy and Spain. T cells, B-cell-depleted T cells, or PBMCs provided the cDNA or gDNA that served as material.

The CDR3 is 14 amino acids. Germline values: CDR1 SNHLY, CDR2 FYNNEI. V lost 5 bases and J lost 9; bases outside the gene matches: 6. Sequenced: peripheral blood. This sequence joins TRBV2 and TRBJ1-6, with TRBD1 matching 8 bases. The clonotype was recovered from a man aged 50 to 59 with acute or convalescent COVID-19. CDR3 DNA: TGTGCCAGCAGTCAGACAGGGGAGGTTTCACCCCTCCACTTT. It yields the protein CASSQTGEVSPLHF. Drawing the rest from reference TRBV2 and TRBJ1-6, the complete variable domain is EPEVTQTPSHQVTQMGQEVILRCVPISNHLYFYWYRQILGQKVEFLVSFYNNEISEKSEIFDDQFSVERPDGSNFTLKIRSTKLEDSAMYFCASSQTGEVSPLHFGNGTRLTVT.